The 3 T cell receptor beta chains given below trace back to one sample, sequenced in a study of blood T cell repertoires in COVID-19. TCRdb's copy holds only in-frame clones and misses some; the assay was immunoSEQ multiplex PCR. The sample lists 200,000 to 250,000 clones, around 87% occurring once. Sample: peripheral blood. All receptors come from a woman in her 70s with active or convalescent COVID-19.

This sequence joins TRBV25-1 and TRBJ1-2; possibly TRBD1 for D (5 bases). Trimming pared 1 base from V and 8 bases from J, leaving 8 bases between. Germline V gene sequence: CDR1 MGHDK, CDR2 SYGVNS. The CDR3 is made up of 12 amino acids. The CDR3 DNA is TGTGCCAGCAGTGAATGGAAGGGGGGCTACACCTTC. This sequence encodes CASSEWKGGYTF.

V gene TRBV5-1 combines with J gene TRBJ1-1; 10 nucleotides agree with TRBD1. The CDR3 length is 15 residues. Germline CDR1 is SGHRS and CDR2 is YFSETQ. V shed 6 bases and J 5 bases; nucleotides not matched to a gene: 10. The CDR3 loop is CASTVPGQGGTEAFF. DNA for the CDR3: TGCGCCAGCACCGTTCCCGGACAGGGGGGGACTGAAGCTTTCTTT.

V and J are TRBV10-3 and TRBJ2-7; D uncertain. Germline V CDR1 and CDR2: ENHRY, SYGVKD. Trimming left V 0 bases short and J 6 bases short, with 15 bases between. This CDR3 comprises 15 residues. The DNA of the CDR3 is TGTGCCATCAGTGAGTCTGGCCTCTTAGGAGCCGAGCAGTACTTC. Protein product: CAISESGLLGAEQYF.